The rows below give T cell receptor beta chains drawn from one sample of a study of T cells in Graves' hyperthyroidism and ophthalmopathy. TCRdb ran MiXCR on the multiplex PCR reads and lists one entry per CDR3 protein. Here the sample spans about 840,000 distinct CDR3 sequences, about two fifths being singletons. The sequenced sample consisted of blood. The receptors come from a man younger than 35 with Graves' hyperthyroidism. CDR3s include the opening cysteine and the closing phenylalanine or tryptophan. Each record gives: V gene, J gene, D gene, clone size, CDR3 protein, CDR3 DNA. D genes are given only for firm matches. Not all rows give a size; the values are once, few, many and, for expanded clones, a class.

>TRBV7-9|TRBJ1-4|NA|NA
CASSLVPAREGNEKLFF
TGTGCCAGCAGCTTAGTCCCCGCCCGGGAAGGGAATGAAAAACTGTTTTTT
>TRBV4-1|TRBJ2-5|TRBD2|NA
CASSQVASGGYQETQYF
TGCGCCAGCAGCCAAGTTGCTAGCGGGGGATACCAAGAGACCCAGTACTTC
>TRBV15|TRBJ1-5|NA|many
CATSRGVSNQPQHF
TGTGCCACCAGCAGAGGGGTTAGCAATCAGCCCCAGCATTTT
>TRBV5-6|TRBJ2-2|NA|few
CASSLGGYANTGELFF
TGTGCCAGCAGCCTCGGTGGGTACGCGAACACCGGGGAGCTGTTTTTT
>TRBV11-2|TRBJ2-7|NA|NA
CASSLDGGGLTYEQYF
TGTGCCAGCAGCTTAGATGGTGGGGGGTTAACCTACGAGCAGTACTTC
>TRBV2|TRBJ1-5|NA|NA
CASTYDINNQPQHF
TGTGCCAGCACTTACGACATTAACAATCAGCCCCAGCATTTT
>TRBV24-1|TRBJ2-2|NA|many
CATSGVTGELFF
TGTGCCACCAGTGGGGTGACCGGGGAGCTGTTTTTT
>TRBV20-1|TRBJ2-2|NA|many
CSASTGNTGELFF
TGCAGTGCTTCCACAGGGAACACCGGGGAGCTGTTTTTT
>TRBV2|TRBJ1-6|TRBD1|many
CASSRDRHNSPLHF
TGTGCCAGCAGCCGGGACAGACATAATTCACCCCTCCACTTT
>TRBV10-3|TRBJ2-3|NA|NA
CAISAEDTQYF
TGTGCCATCAGTGCAGAAGATACGCAGTATTTT
>TRBV24-1|TRBJ2-2|NA|many
CATSDYGELFF
TGTGCCACCAGTGATTACGGGGAGCTGTTTTTT